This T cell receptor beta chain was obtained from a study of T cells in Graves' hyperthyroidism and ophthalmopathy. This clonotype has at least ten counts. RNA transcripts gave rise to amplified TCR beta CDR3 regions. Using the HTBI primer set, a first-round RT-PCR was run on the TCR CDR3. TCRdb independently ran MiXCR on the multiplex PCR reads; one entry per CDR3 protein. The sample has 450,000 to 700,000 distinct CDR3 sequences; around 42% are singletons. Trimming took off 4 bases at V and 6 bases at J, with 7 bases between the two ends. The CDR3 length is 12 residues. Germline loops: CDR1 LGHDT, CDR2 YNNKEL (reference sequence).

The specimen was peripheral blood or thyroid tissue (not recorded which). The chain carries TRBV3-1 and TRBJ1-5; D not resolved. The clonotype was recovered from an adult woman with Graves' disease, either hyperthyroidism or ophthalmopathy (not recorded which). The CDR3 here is CASSRSGQPQHF. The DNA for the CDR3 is TGTGCCAGCAGCCGTTCTGGTCAGCCCCAGCATTTT.